The 20 T cell receptor beta chains below all came from one sample that was sequenced in a study of identical twins. TCRdb redid the calling of the 5' RACE reads with MiXCR, one entry per CDR3 protein. The sample has about 920,000 distinct CDR3 sequences; around 12% are singletons. These records were also assigned to another study, of yellow fever vaccine responses in identical twins.

The sequenced sample consisted of PBMCs. The origin of the receptors is a woman between 18 and 29 years old in good health.

This clonotype has just a few counts. The V and J genes are TRBV2 and TRBJ2-3; D is possibly TRBD1 (6 bases). The CDR3 runs 15 residues. V lost 4 bases, J lost 1 base, and 12 bases lay in between. Looked up from germline, CDR1 is SNHLY and CDR2 is FYNNEI. In DNA, the CDR3 is TGTGCCAGCAGTGCCTCCCGACAGGGCACAGATACGCAGTATTTT. It encodes CASSASRQGTDTQYF.

CDR3 nucleotides: TGTGCCAGCAGCTTGGCCGGGACAGGACCCTACAATGAGCAGTTCTTC. Translating gives CASSLAGTGPYNEQFF. This sequence joins TRBV5-6 and TRBJ2-1; 8 bases are shared with TRBD1. CDR1 and CDR2 (germline): SGHDT, YYEEEE. The CDR3 has 16 residues. The V segment lost 0 bases and the J segment 2 bases; nucleotides outside the gene matches: 4.

The V and J genes are TRBV11-2 and TRBJ2-1; 10 bases align to TRBD2. This CDR3 region has 18 residues. Germline V gene data show CDR1 as SGHAT and CDR2 as FQNNGV. Trimming took 4 bases from V and 9 from J; bases not matched to a gene: 18. The CDR3 loop reads CASSSTPGLAMGFGEQFF. CDR3 coding DNA: TGTGCCAGCAGCTCCACACCGGGACTAGCGATGGGGTTTGGTGAGCAGTTCTTC.

The rearrangement joins TRBV7-9 to TRBJ2-5; TRBD1 matches at 9 bases. The CDR3 consists of 14 residues. J was trimmed by 3 bases and V by 5 bases; bases with no gene match: 4. CDR1 is SEHNR, CDR2 FQNEAQ, per germline (reference sequence). The CDR3 protein is CASSPWDREETQYF. As DNA, the CDR3 is TGTGCCAGCAGCCCCTGGGACAGGGAAGAGACCCAGTACTTC.

This chain connects TRBV19 to TRBJ1-5; 7 positions match TRBD1. Germline lookup yields CDR1 LNHDA and CDR2 SQIVND (reference sequence). CDR3 length equals 15 residues. Trimming at V came to 4 bases and at J to 5 bases, leaving 8 bases not matched to a gene. CDR3 residues: CASSNPRTGYQPQHF. CDR3 nucleotide sequence: TGTGCCAGTAGTAACCCCCGGACAGGTTATCAGCCCCAGCATTTT. Full variable domain (outside the CDR3, taken from reference TRBV19 and TRBJ1-5): DGGITQSPKYLFRKEGQNVTLSCEQNLNHDAMYWYRQDPGQGLRLIYYSQIVNDFQKGDIAEGYSVSREKKESFPLTVTSAQKNPTAFYLCASSNPRTGYQPQHFGDGTRLSIL.

V is TRBV5-1 and J is TRBJ2-2; D is unclear. V shed 0 bases and J shed 2 bases, with 14 bases lying between them. There are 17 residues in the CDR3. Germline lookup yields CDR1 SGHRS and CDR2 YFSETQ. The CDR3, as DNA: TGCGCCAGCAGCTTGGTGCTTAGTCAGAGAAACACCGGGGAGCTGTTTTTT. Protein product: CASSLVLSQRNTGELFF.

Only a few counts were recorded for this clonotype. This rearrangement joins TRBV29-1 to TRBJ2-2, with D perhaps assigned TRBD1 or TRBD2 (5 bases each). V gave up 5 bases and J gave up 7 bases, with 17 bases separating them. The CDR3 consists of 14 residues. CDR1 and CDR2 from the germline V gene are SQVTM and ANQGSEA. The DNA of the CDR3 is TGCAGCGTTTTCAGGGCTAGCAAGGGCGGGGAGCTGTTTTTT. This encodes CSVFRASKGGELFF.

The chain couples TRBV5-6 to TRBJ2-7; a weak D match, TRBD1 (5 bases). The CDR3 has 13 residues. CDR1 is SGHDT, CDR2 YYEEEE, per germline. V gave up 5 bases and J gave up 6 bases, with 15 bases separating them. The CDR3 DNA reads as TGTGCCAGCAGGTTTATCCAGGGCACCGAGCAGTACGTC. It translates to CASRFIQGTEQYV.

This clonotype showed up just a few times. The V call is TRBV18, the J call TRBJ2-3; D may correspond to TRBD1 or TRBD2 (5 bases each). Germline lookup yields CDR1 KGHSH and CDR2 LQKENI. Trimming cost V 3 bases and J 4 bases, with 8 bases left between them. This CDR3 region has 13 residues. The DNA for the CDR3 is TGTGCCAGCTCACCGGGACGTCCAGATACGCAGTATTTT. Its protein is CASSPGRPDTQYF.

The sample holds a few counts of this clonotype. The rearrangement joins TRBV4-1 to TRBJ1-4; tentative D call: TRBD1 (6 bases). Trimming stripped 7 bases from V and 8 bases from J, with 17 bases between. Germline CDR1 reads MGHRA; CDR2 reads YSYEKL. The CDR3 totals 14 residues. DNA of the CDR3: TGCGCCAGCACCATAGGGGGGCGTCGGGAAAAACTGTTTTTT. This encodes CASTIGGRREKLFF.

This chain uses TRBV19 with TRBJ2-1; D gene ambiguous. V lost 3 bases and J 0 bases, leaving 12 bases between the germline ends. This CDR3 contains 16 residues. CDR1 and CDR2 (germline): LNHDA, SQIVND (reference sequence). The DNA for the CDR3 is TGTGCCAGTAGTATCGGCAGCCTGTCCTCCTACAATGAGCAGTTCTTC. It encodes CASSIGSLSSYNEQFF.

The sample holds many counts of this clonotype. This chain connects TRBV28 to TRBJ2-3; 8 bases agree with TRBD2. The CDR3 extends over 15 amino acids. J was trimmed by 0 bases and V by 1 base; bases with no gene match: 0. Looked up from germline, CDR1 is MDHEN and CDR2 is SYDVKM. CDR3 region: CASSLSSGSTDTQYF. Written as DNA, the CDR3 is TGTGCCAGCAGTTTATCTAGCGGGAGCACAGATACGCAGTATTTT.

This clonotype has just a few counts. The chain recombines TRBV5-1 with TRBJ2-1; 11 bases agree with TRBD2. CDR3 length: 17 residues. With V trimmed by 4 bases and J by 5 bases, 11 bases remained unmatched. Germline values: CDR1 SGHRS, CDR2 YFSETQ. The CDR3 coding sequence is TGCGCCAGCAGCCCGGACGGGACTAGCGGATTAAACAATGAGCAGTTCTTC. Protein: CASSPDGTSGLNNEQFF.

This clonotype has more than one count but fewer than ten. The chain links TRBV10-3 to TRBJ2-3, with D uncertain. V was shortened by 3 bases and J by 3 bases, with 7 bases between the two germline ends. The CDR3 runs 13 residues. CDR1 and CDR2 (germline): ENHRY, SYGVKD. For the CDR3, the DNA is TGTGCCATCAGTGATGTAGCAACAGATACGCAGTATTTT. Its translation: CAISDVATDTQYF.

The V and J genes are TRBV3-1 and TRBJ2-3, with TRBD1 as a possible D gene (7 bases). Germline V gene lookup returns CDR1 LGHDT and CDR2 YNNKEL (reference sequence). This CDR3 is 14 amino acids long. Trimming stripped 3 bases from V and 8 bases from J, with 15 bases between. CDR3 nucleotide sequence: TGTGCCAGCAGCCAGGGGGCGCAGGGGGGTACGCAGTATTTT. Translating gives CASSQGAQGGTQYF.

This clonotype was detected only a few times. CDR3 sequence: CASSFGQGAGRAFF. CDR3 in DNA: TGTGCCAGCAGTTTCGGACAGGGGGCTGGTCGGGCTTTCTTT. This rearrangement joins TRBV28 to TRBJ1-1, with 11 bases identical to TRBD1. The trim removed 3 bases at V and 11 bases at J, leaving 8 bases unmatched. CDR1 and CDR2 from the germline V gene are MDHEN and SYDVKM. The CDR3 has 14 amino acids.

This clonotype has just a few counts. The CDR3 loop reads CASSPRGSHYEQYF. CDR3 DNA sequence: TGTGCCAGCAGCCCACGAGGGTCCCACTACGAGCAGTACTTC. V and J are TRBV12-3 or TRBV12-4 and TRBJ2-7; possible D gene TRBD2, 5 bases. V lost 6 bases to trimming and J lost 3 bases, with 15 bases between them. The length of the CDR3 is 14 residues.

The chain carries TRBV20-1 and TRBJ2-2; D may be TRBD1 (5 bases). The V end was cut by 0 bases, the J end by 5 bases, with 22 bases between. Germline V gene sequence: CDR1 DFQATT, CDR2 SNEGSKA (reference sequence). The CDR3 consists of 18 residues. The CDR3 loop reads CSARDSRMGPRRTGELFF. The CDR3 bases are TGCAGTGCTAGAGATTCACGGATGGGGCCGCGTCGAACCGGGGAGCTGTTTTTT.

This clonotype was seen a handful of times. J is TRBJ2-3 and V is TRBV6-1; 9 bases map to TRBD2. J gave up 6 bases and V 5 bases, and 6 bases lay outside the gene matches. This CDR3 region has 14 residues. CDR1 and CDR2 from the germline V gene are MNHNS and SASEGT. The CDR3 coding sequence is TGTGCCAGCAGTCCCGTAGCGGGGGATGATACGCAGTATTTT. It is translated as CASSPVAGDDTQYF.

V gene TRBV12-3 or TRBV12-4 combines with J gene TRBJ2-7; 7 bases agree with TRBD2. J gave up 1 base and V 0 bases, and 6 bases lay outside the gene matches. The CDR3 length is 16 residues. The CDR3: CASSLAAGSNSYEQYF. The DNA for the CDR3 is TGTGCCAGCAGTTTAGCAGCGGGGAGTAATTCCTACGAGCAGTACTTC.